This TCR beta chain stems from a study of cytomegalovirus exposure and HLA in healthy donors. Study-level points and caveats: The authors later found TCR association rates varying by HLA locus, with DRB1 most and HLA-C fewest.

A word on this clone: The antigen remains undetermined.

The PCR used 60 Vbeta and 13 Jbeta primers. The method was immunoSEQ multiplex PCR; TCRdb's version includes in-frame clones alone and lacks a portion of them. The sample lists approximately 110,000 clones; around three quarters were seen once. Sampled while nominally healthy, donors likely had unrecorded immune exposures. CDR1 and CDR2 from the germline V gene are SGHAT and FQNNGV. This CDR3 comprises 17 residues. V gave up 0 bases and J gave up 4 bases, with 16 bases separating them. The chain is built from TRBV11-2 and TRBJ2-1; D uncertain. The sequenced material came from PBMCs. The sequence derives from a woman aged 18-29 years in good health and CMV-seropositive. The CDR3 region has the DNA TGTGCCAGCAGCTTAGAGGCCTTCGTGGGCCGTTACAATGAGCAGTTCTTC. It codes for CASSLEAFVGRYNEQFF. Together with reference TRBV11-2 and TRBJ2-1, the CDR3 gives the full variable domain: EAGVAQSPRYKIIEKRQSVAFWCNPISGHATLYWYQQILGQGPKLLIQFQNNGVVDDSQLPKDRFSAERLKGVDSTLKIQPAKLEDSAVYLCASSLEAFVGRYNEQFFGPGTRLTVL.